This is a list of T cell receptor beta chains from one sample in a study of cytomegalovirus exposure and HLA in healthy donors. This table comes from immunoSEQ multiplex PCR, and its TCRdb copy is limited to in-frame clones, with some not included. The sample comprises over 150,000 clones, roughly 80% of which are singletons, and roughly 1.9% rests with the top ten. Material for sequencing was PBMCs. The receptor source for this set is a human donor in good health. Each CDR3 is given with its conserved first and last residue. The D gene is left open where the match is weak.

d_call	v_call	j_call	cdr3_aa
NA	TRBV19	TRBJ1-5	CASSMRVGNQPQHF
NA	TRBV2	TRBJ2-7	CASSPDRSSEQYF
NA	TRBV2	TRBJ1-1	CASPSGRGRAFF
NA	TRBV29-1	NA	CSVTGEGGYEQYF
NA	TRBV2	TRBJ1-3	CASSVEREDTIYF
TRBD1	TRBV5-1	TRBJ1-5	CASSRTGESNQPQHF
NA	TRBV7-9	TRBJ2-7	CASSATQNYYEQYF
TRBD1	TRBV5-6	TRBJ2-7	CASSLTTGGSYEQYF
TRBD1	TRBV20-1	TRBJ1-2	CSATGGGYTF
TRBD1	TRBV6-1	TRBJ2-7	CASSVGDREFLYEQYF